What follows is one T cell receptor beta chain and its context. There is no known antigen for this receptor. No base-level quality is on record; no much larger clone is a single base apart. The data were taken from a study of cytomegalovirus exposure and HLA in healthy donors (dated by TCRdb to 2016 to 2017). Some background on the complete study: An earlier analysis of some 600 of the donors reported approximately 260 Gb of sequence data and around 110 million unique TCR beta sequences obtained from about 179 million T cells. A later genetic analysis used genome-wide SNP genotypes for about 55% of the 666 donors, treating that subset as a discovery cohort. The study aimed to test whether cataloging public T cell receptors could reveal signatures of past pathogen exposure. An early release that covered about 640 HLA-typed donors contained about 300 gigabases of sequencing data and around 80 million unique TCR sequences. Alongside the repertoire data, information on donor age, sex, ethnicity and CMV serostatus was compiled. High-throughput TCR immunosequencing, statistical association of individual TCRs with disease status, and machine learning were combined to predict cytomegalovirus infection status. An earlier analysis of fewer than 700 of the donors applied high-throughput TCR beta sequencing to assess whether each TCR beta V gene segment acted as functional or pseudogenic. Roughly 5 DR-DQ haplotypes were treated as single units for association and clustering because of strong linkage in the cohort. Besides the first cohort of around 670 subjects, a separate validation cohort made up of 120 different subjects was used. All discovery cohort repertoires had been generated using a single sequencing platform. Among about 390 genotyped donors of the cohort, an average of approximately 250,000 unique TCR beta nucleotide sequences were sequenced per donor, around 20% of them non-productive. The number of donors typed differed by locus, with roughly 629-640 for A, B, C, DRB1 and DQB1, roughly 520 for DQA1, 600 to 610 for DPA1, and some 470 for DPB1. In the later analysis, no new phenotypic data were used to find candidate immune exposures; instead, reliance was placed on TCR beta sequences and their occurrence across donors. Of the approximately 400 genotyped donors, approximately 80% fell in the genetic ancestry cluster associated with self-reported Caucasian donors. The study profiled the T cell repertoires of hundreds of subjects by immunosequencing and related them to cytomegalovirus serostatus. Class I and class II HLA loci were covered by the typing at four-digit resolution. A later analysis re-analyzed previously published TCR beta repertoires from 666 donors and added high-resolution HLA genotyping to study TCR occurrence patterns. Findings and caveats that apply to the study as a whole: A cluster of highly shared sequence variants was judged likely to be a technical artifact of the sequencing pipeline. A later analysis associated 16,951 TCR beta sequences with specific HLA alleles at a false discovery rate of 0.05. Correlated functional status among segregating V segments might reflect linkage disequilibrium, but an unknown experimental factor could not be ruled out. According to the authors, the approach could potentially be generalized to other disease states and immunological phenotypes. An association between a missense DCLRE1C variant and V-gene and J-gene trimming of TCR beta chains was found in a later genetic analysis and replicated in an independent cohort. The only immune exposure information available for the cohort was CMV serostatus. Cytomegalovirus status was reported to be diagnosed by the classifier with high specificity and sensitivity in both the original and validation cohorts. Because counts were too low, around 17 rarely observed V segments, including chromosome 9 orphons, were left out of the earlier analysis of 587 of the donors. A later analysis reported that several top co-occurrence clusters appeared linked to parvovirus B19, influenza, CMV and Epstein-Barr virus. A total of fewer than 200 TCR beta chains were listed by the study as associated with cytomegalovirus. Because HLA typing was unavailable for some donors at each locus, only the typed subset was used in association tests. A few of the identified cytomegalovirus-associated TCR beta chains were confirmed in vitro to be specific for cytomegalovirus antigens. When HLA alleles, especially DR and DQ, strongly co-occurred, attributing TCR associations to individual alleles was difficult. Roughly uniform sequencing depth across donors was assumed in presence/absence analyses, although this assumption may not hold. In an earlier analysis of 587 of the donors, most TCR beta V segments appeared in productive rearrangements about 87% or about 30% of the time, broadly matching IMGT annotations. According to a later analysis, most CMV-associated TCR beta chains appeared to be HLA-restricted, and the HLA associations seemed to be driven largely by CMV exposure. Most TCR sequences were observed very rarely across donors, whereas some public TCRs were present in many individuals. According to a later analysis, TCR association rates differed among HLA loci, with DRB1 alleles showing the most associated TCRs and HLA-C alleles showing the fewest. A further reported finding was that TCR beta sequences accurately predicted the HLA-A and HLA-B alleles for most subjects in the first cohort. In a later analysis, HLA-associated TCR beta chains showed more clonal expansion and lower generation probabilities than non-associated chains that were equally common. A later genetic analysis reported fewer N-insertions in productive TCRs among donors in an Asian-associated ancestry cluster than the approximately 700-donor mean. This cohort had only TCR beta chains sequenced, and the lack of alpha or paired-chain data limited which features could be detected.

The cohort comprised 666 healthy bone marrow donors. At the time of sampling, all cohort members were nominally healthy, though unrecorded immune exposures were likely present. The donor tested CMV seronegative and was one of the 352 seronegative cohort members. Each donor provided a peripheral blood sample, and peripheral blood mononuclear cells were used for TCR beta sequencing. The Qiagen DNeasy Blood Extraction Kit was used to extract genomic DNA from the blood cell samples. Libraries were prepared through the immunoSEQ multiplex PCR assay. For the multiplex PCR, a mixture combining 60 forward primers for TCR Vbeta segments and 13 reverse primers for TCR Jbeta segments was used. The CDR3 region of rearranged TCR beta genes was amplified from genomic DNA with a multiplex PCR assay. On the Illumina HiSeq System, the amplified TCR beta libraries were sequenced as 87-base-pair reads. The study's own analysis went as follows. A later analysis tallied tens of millions of unique TCR beta chains across the 660 or so repertoires, and approximately 12 million of those chains were shared by two or more donors. A nearest-neighbor algorithm error-corrected the raw reads and collapsed the reads into unique sequences, merging closely related sequences to remove PCR and sequencing errors. To assign V, D and J gene segments, CDR3 sequences were aligned to IMGT reference sequences. Each retained sequence needed at least a six-nucleotide match to both a V gene segment and a J gene segment. A rearrangement counted as productive if the CDR3 had no stop codons and remained in frame with V and J, and every other rearrangement counted as non-productive. CDR3 was defined by IMGT convention, running from the second conserved V-encoded cysteine to the conserved J-encoded phenylalanine. In an earlier analysis of around 540 of the donors, sequences lacking an unambiguous match to a single V gene segment were excluded. In an earlier analysis of 587 of the donors, V segments were called functional above 56.7% productive rearrangements and were called segregating when the between-donor standard deviation exceeded 5%. A statistical classification framework was developed to diagnose cytomegalovirus status using the catalog of TCR beta chain sequences. In a later analysis, V and J genes were assigned by comparing TCR nucleotide sequences against IMGT/GENE-DB human TR gene sequences. In a later analysis, CDR3 sequences and most-parsimonious VDJ recombination scenarios were assigned using the TCRdist pipeline. In a later analysis, every TCR beta chain was defined by the combination of its CDR3 amino acid sequence and its V-gene family, and reads without a unique V-gene family were dropped. To address suspected cross-contamination and a sequencing artifact, a later analysis removed 592 highly shared, low-generation-probability nucleotide sequences. A later analysis calculated a clonal expansion index for each public chain from normalized within-repertoire ranks of inferred template counts. In a later analysis, generation probabilities were computed with a VDJ recombination model fitted to out-of-frame rearrangements, and the resulting probabilities were checked against IGoR. In a later analysis, TCR-TCR, TCR-HLA and TCR-CMV co-occurrence was scored with hypergeometric tests, and a repertoire-size bias correction was applied to TCR pairs. False discovery rates were estimated in a later analysis by permuting HLA or CMV assignments 20 times. In a later analysis, co-occurring TCRs were grouped with DBSCAN, and TCRdist sequence similarity was added when clustering was performed within HLA-allele-positive subsets. Repertoires with fewer than 30,000 or more than 120,000 public chains were left out of co-occurrence clustering, as were five repertoires with anomalous nucleotide sharing. The source is immuneACCESS, and TCRdb retained only in-frame sequences with V and J called. Part of the clones is not carried over; for the studies checked, unresolved V genes explain less than half of this, and the remainder is unexplained. That table supplies the V and J calls and clone size; D and trimming were determined from the DNA. The sample has about 120,000 clones on record, 75% to 90% of them singletons. Jointly, the top ten make up around 3.3% of the sample.

The receptor was derived from a male donor in good health and CMV-seronegative. What was sequenced was PBMCs.

The CDR3 reads as follows: CASRLTGELFF. The nucleotide sequence reads as follows: TGTGCCAGCAGACTTACCGGGGAGCTGTTTTTT. The sequence links TRBV7-8 to TRBJ2-2; the D gene cannot be resolved reliably. For CDR1 and CDR2, the germline V gene lists SGHVS and FQNEAQ. V is cut by 6 bases and J by 5 bases, and the space between the germline ends is 4 bases. The CDR3 goes from the cysteine to the phenylalanine over 11 residues. Kept here is only the CDR3 DNA, which spans 33 bases and is read in frame from base 1. Here the CDR3 is joined to the reference TRBV7-8 and TRBJ2-2 genes, and the full variable domain is: GAGVSQSPRYKVAKRGQDVALRCDPISGHVSLFWYQQALGQGPEFLTYFQNEAQLDKSGLPSDRFFAERPEGSVSTLKIQRTQQEDSAVYLCASRLTGELFFGEGSRLTVL.